The present TCR beta chain was sequenced within a study of regulatory T cells in long-lasting Graves disease. To make TCR beta libraries, researchers used iRepertoire HTBI primers and Arm-PCR of CDR3 regions. TCRdb reanalysed the multiplex PCR reads using MiXCR and keeps one entry per CDR3 protein. The table has about 520,000 distinct CDR3 sequences, approximately 12% seen once. As regards this clonotype: A read error may be the cause here, since a much bigger clone is one base away.

This CDR3 has 15 amino acids. Looked up from germline, CDR1 is MNHEY and CDR2 is SMNVEV (reference sequence). Documented time point: newly diagnosed GD, antithyroid drugs for less than 3 months. From PBMCs, RNA was extracted and then used to make the TCR library. The same specimen was also included in a second study, on T cells in Graves' hyperthyroidism and ophthalmopathy.

The chain uses TRBV27 and TRBJ2-2, with D possibly called TRBD1 or TRBD2 (5 bases each). Sequences were derived from peripheral blood mononuclear cells (PBMCs), sampled at new diagnosis, from a patient treated with antithyroid drugs. The TCR comes from a woman in her 30s with Graves disease. The DNA for the CDR3 is TGTGCCAGCAGTTTGGGCGGATGGAACACCGGGGACCTGTTTTTT. Protein product: CASSLGGWNTGDLFF.